This T cell receptor (beta chain) is drawn from a study of blood T cell repertoires in COVID-19. In the study overall: T cells, B-cell-depleted T cells, or PBMCs supplied cDNA or gDNA.

Study processing details: Estimation of nucleated cell counts relied on the amplification of reference gene primers. Generated by immunoSEQ multiplex PCR, the TCRdb table keeps only in-frame clones and is missing some. The V and J calls and the clone size are those of that table, but D and trimming were determined from the DNA. The sample lists 150,000 or so clones; 85% to 90% were seen once. The germline gives CDR1 SGHAT, CDR2 FQNNGV. The CDR3 contains 14 residues. After removal of 5 bases from V and 2 bases from J, the junction contained 5 bases not matched to a gene. This TCR was recovered from a human donor in a cohort sampled during active COVID-19. The chain carries TRBV11-2 and TRBJ2-7; TRBD1 aligns across 8 bases. Sequenced input: peripheral blood. Here the CDR3 reads CASSQDRGAYEQYF. The CDR3 DNA reads as TGTGCCAGCAGCCAAGACAGGGGAGCCTACGAGCAGTACTTC.